The next 3 T cell receptor beta chains were all read from a single sample in a study of OX40 agonist ivuxolimab in advanced cancers. Produced via immunoSEQ multiplex PCR; TCRdb's table is partial and in-frame only. The table shows 60,000 to 75,000 clones, with approximately 90% occurring only once. The material was CD4+ or CD8+ T cells sorted from blood, obtained in a trial of the OX40 agonist ivuxolimab. The receptors derive from an adult with an advanced solid tumor such as melanoma, head and neck, liver or kidney cancer.

V and J are TRBV30 and TRBJ1-3; D remains ambiguous. V lost 4 bases to trimming and J lost 2 bases, with 9 bases between them. CDR1 is GTSNPN and CDR2 is SVGIG in the germline V gene (reference sequence). The CDR3 has 13 amino acids. The CDR3 DNA follows: TGTGCCTGGACCACCGGTACTGGAAACACCATATATTTT. Translation: CAWTTGTGNTIYF.

V gene TRBV30 combines with J gene TRBJ1-2, with D perhaps TRBD1 (5 bases). The V gene lost 1 base and the J gene lost 2 bases, with 5 bases spanning the gap. Germline V lookup: CDR1 GTSNPN, CDR2 SVGIG (reference sequence). The CDR3 is 12 residues long. The CDR3: CAWSGGNYGYTF. For the CDR3, the DNA is TGTGCCTGGAGTGGGGGGAACTATGGCTACACCTTC.

The chain recombines TRBV19 with TRBJ2-3; 8 bases align to TRBD2. V shed 5 bases and J 3 bases; nucleotides not matched to a gene: 4. Germline CDR1 reads LNHDA; CDR2 reads SQIVND (reference sequence). The CDR3 sequence is 14 residues long. The CDR3: CASSLGLVTDTQYF. CDR3 bases: TGTGCCAGTAGTCTGGGACTAGTGACAGATACGCAGTATTTT. Together with reference TRBV19 and TRBJ2-3, the CDR3 gives the full variable domain: DGGITQSPKYLFRKEGQNVTLSCEQNLNHDAMYWYRQDPGQGLRLIYYSQIVNDFQKGDIAEGYSVSREKKESFPLTVTSAQKNPTAFYLCASSLGLVTDTQYFGPGTRLTVL.